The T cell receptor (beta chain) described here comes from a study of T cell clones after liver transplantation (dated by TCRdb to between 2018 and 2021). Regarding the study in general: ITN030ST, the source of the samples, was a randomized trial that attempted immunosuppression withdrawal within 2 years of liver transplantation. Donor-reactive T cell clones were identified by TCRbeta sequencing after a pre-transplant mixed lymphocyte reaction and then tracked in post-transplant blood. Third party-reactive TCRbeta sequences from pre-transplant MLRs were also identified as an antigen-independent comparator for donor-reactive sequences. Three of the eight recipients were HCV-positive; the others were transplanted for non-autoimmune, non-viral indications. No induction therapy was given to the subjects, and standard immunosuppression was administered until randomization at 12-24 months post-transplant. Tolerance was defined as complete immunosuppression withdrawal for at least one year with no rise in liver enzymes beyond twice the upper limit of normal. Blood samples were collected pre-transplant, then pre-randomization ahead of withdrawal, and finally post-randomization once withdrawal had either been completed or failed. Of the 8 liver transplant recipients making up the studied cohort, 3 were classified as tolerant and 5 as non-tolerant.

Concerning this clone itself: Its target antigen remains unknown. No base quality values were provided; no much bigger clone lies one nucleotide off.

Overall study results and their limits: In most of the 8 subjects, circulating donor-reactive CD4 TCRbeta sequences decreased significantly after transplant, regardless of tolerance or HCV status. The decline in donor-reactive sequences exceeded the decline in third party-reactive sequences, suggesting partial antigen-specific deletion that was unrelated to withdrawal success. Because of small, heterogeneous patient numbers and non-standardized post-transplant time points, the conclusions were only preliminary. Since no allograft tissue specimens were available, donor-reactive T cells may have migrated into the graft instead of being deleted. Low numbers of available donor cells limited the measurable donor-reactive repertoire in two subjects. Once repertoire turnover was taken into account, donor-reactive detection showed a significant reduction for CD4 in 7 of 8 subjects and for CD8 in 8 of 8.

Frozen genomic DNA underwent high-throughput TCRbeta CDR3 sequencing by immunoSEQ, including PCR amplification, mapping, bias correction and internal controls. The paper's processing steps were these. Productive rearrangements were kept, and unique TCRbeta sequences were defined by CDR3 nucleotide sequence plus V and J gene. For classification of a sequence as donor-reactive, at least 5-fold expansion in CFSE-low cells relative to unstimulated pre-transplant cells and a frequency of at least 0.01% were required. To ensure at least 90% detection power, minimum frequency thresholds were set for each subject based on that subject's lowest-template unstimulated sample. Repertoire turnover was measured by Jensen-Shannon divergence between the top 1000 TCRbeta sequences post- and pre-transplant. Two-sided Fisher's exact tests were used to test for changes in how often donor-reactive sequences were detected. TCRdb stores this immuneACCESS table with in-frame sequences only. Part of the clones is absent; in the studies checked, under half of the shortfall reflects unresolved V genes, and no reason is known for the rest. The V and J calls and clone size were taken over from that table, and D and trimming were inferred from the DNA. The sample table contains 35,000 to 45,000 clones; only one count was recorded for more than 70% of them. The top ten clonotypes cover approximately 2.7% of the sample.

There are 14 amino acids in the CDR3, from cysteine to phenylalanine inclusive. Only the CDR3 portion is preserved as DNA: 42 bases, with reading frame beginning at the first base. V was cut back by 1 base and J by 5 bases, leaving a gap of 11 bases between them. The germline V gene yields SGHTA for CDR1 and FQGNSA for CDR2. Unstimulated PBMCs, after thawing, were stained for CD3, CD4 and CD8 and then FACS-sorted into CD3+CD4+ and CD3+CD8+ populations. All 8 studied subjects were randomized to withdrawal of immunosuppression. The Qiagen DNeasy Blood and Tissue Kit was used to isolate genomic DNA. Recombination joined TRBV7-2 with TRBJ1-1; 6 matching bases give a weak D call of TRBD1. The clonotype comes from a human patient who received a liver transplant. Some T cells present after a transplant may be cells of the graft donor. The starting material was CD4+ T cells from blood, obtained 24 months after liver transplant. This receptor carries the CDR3 CTSSLESQGTEAFF. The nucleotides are TGTACCAGCAGCTTAGAAAGTCAGGGGACTGAAGCTTTCTTT.